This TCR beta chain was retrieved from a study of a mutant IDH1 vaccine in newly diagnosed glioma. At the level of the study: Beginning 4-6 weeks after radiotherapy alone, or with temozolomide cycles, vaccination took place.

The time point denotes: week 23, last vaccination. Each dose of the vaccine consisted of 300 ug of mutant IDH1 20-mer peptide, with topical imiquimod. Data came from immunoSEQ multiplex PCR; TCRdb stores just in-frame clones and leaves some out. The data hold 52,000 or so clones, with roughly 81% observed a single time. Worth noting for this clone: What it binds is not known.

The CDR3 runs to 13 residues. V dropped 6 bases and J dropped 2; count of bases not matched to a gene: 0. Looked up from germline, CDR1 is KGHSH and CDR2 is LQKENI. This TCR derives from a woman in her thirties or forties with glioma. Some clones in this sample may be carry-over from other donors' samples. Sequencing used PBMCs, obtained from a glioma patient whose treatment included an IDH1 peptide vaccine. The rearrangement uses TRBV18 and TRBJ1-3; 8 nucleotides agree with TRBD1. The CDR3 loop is CASSTGAGNTIYF. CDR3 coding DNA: TGTGCCAGCTCGACAGGGGCTGGAAACACCATATATTTT.